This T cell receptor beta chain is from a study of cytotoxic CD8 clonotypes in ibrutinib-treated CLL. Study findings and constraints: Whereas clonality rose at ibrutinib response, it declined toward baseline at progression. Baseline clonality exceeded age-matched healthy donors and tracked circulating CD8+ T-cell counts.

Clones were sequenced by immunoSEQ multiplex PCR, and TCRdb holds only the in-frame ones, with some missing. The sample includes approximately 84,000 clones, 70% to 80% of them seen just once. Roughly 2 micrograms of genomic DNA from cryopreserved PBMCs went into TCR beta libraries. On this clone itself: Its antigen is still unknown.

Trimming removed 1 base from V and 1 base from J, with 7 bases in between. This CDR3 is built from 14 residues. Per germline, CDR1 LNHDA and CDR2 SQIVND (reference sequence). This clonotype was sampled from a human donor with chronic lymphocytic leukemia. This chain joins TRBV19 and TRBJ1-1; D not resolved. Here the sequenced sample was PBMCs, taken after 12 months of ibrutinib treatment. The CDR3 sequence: CASSIVSANTEAFF. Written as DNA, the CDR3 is TGTGCCAGTAGTATAGTCAGCGCGAACACTGAAGCTTTCTTT.